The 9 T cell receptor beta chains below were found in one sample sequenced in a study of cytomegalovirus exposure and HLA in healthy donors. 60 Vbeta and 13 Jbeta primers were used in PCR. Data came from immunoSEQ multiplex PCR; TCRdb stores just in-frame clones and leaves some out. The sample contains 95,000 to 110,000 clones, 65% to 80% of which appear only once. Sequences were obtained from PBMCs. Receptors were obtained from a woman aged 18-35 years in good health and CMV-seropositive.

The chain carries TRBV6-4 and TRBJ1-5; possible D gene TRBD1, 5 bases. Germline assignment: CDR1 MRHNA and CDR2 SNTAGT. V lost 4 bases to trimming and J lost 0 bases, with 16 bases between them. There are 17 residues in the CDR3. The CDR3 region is CASSVGREGDSNQPQHF. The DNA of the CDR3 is TGTGCCAGCAGTGTGGGCAGGGAAGGGGATAGCAATCAGCCCCAGCATTTT.

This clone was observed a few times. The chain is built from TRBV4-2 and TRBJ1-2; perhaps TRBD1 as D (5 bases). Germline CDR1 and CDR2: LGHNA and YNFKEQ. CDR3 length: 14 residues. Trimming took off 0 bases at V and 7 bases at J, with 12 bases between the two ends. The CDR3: CASSQDAGLGGYTF. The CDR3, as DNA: TGTGCCAGCAGCCAAGATGCAGGGCTGGGTGGCTACACCTTC.

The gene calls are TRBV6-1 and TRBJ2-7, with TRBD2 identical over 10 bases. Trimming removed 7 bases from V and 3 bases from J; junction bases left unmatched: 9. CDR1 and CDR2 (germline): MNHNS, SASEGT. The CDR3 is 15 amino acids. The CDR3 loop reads CASKPLAGGNYEQYF. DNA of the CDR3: TGTGCCAGCAAACCGTTAGCGGGGGGCAACTACGAGCAGTACTTC.

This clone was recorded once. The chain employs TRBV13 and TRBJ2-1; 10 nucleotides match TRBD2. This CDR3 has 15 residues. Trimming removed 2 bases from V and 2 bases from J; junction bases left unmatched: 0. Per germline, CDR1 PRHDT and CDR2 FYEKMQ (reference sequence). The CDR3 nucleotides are TGTGCCAGCAGCTTAACTAGCGGGACCTACAATGAGCAGTTCTTC. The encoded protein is CASSLTSGTYNEQFF.

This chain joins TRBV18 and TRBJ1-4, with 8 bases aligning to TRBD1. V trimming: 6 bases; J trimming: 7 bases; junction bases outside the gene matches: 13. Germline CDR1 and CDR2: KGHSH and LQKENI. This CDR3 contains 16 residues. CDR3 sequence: CASSNAGGVQSEKLFF. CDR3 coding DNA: TGTGCCAGCTCGAATGCAGGGGGCGTTCAATCTGAAAAACTGTTTTTT.

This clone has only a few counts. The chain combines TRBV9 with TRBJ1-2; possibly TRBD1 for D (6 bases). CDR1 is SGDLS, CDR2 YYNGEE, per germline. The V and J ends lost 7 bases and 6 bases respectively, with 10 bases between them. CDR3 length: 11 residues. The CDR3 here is CASAGADGYTF. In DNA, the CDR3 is TGTGCCAGCGCGGGGGCGGATGGCTACACCTTC.

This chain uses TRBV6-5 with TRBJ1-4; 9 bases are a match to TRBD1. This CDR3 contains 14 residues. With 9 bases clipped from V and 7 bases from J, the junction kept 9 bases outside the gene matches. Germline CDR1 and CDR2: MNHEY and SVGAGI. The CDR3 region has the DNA TGTGCCAGTAATGACAGGGGGGTGACTGAAAAACTGTTTTTT. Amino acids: CASNDRGVTEKLFF.

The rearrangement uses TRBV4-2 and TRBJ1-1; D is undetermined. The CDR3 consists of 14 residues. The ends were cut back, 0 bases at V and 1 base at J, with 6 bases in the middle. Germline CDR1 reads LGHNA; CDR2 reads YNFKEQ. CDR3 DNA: TGTGCCAGCAGCCAAGATAAGAGGAACACTGAAGCTTTCTTT. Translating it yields CASSQDKRNTEAFF.

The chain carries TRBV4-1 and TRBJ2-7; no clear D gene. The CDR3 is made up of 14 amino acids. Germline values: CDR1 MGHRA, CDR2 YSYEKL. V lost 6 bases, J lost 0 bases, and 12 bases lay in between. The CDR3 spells CASSRYAASYEQYF. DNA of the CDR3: TGCGCCAGCAGTCGCTATGCCGCCTCCTACGAGCAGTACTTC.